These 10 T cell receptor beta chains were all obtained from the same sample, sequenced in a study of molecular identifiers for immune sequencing clone quantification. TCRdb re-called the PCR reads with MiXCR, one entry per CDR3 protein. The profile covers 250,000 to 350,000 distinct CDR3 sequences, with about 21% appearing a single time and approximately 0.85% taken by the ten largest. Sequencing was done on a sample of naive CD8+ T cells from blood, with Jurkat cell RNA spiked in. Subset described: FACS-sorted CD8+CD4-CCR7+CD45RA+ naive T cells. The source of these receptors is a human donor in good health. Some libraries in this study had Jurkat cell RNA spiked in.

Ten or more counts support this clonotype. The genes are TRBV2 and TRBJ2-5; perhaps TRBD2 as D (5 bases). The CDR3 length is 13 residues. Germline CDR1 and CDR2: SNHLY and FYNNEI. V was shortened by 6 bases and J by 1 base, with 9 bases between the two germline ends. The CDR3 sequence: CASRTNAQETQYF. The DNA for the CDR3 is TGTGCCAGCAGGACTAACGCCCAAGAGACCCAGTACTTC.

For this clonotype: This may be a read error: a much more frequent sequence differs by one nucleotide. The rearrangement uses TRBV5-4 and TRBJ2-7, with TRBD2 as a possible D gene (6 bases). Germline CDR1 reads SGHNT; CDR2 reads YYREEE (reference sequence). The CDR3 sequence is 15 residues long. The CDR3 reads CVSSPGVGGAYEQYF. The CDR3 coding sequence is TGTGTCAGCAGCCCAGGAGTCGGAGGGGCCTACGAGCAGTACTTC. Full variable domain (remainder filled in from reference TRBV5-4 and TRBJ2-7): ETGVTQSPTHLIKTRGQQVTLRCSSQSGHNTVSWYQQALGQGPQFIFQYYREEENGRGNFPPRFSGLQFPNYSSELNVNALELDDSALYLCVSSPGVGGAYEQYFGPGTRLTVT.

With regard to this clonotype: This may be a read error, as it is one base from a much larger clone. The V gene is TRBV12-3 or TRBV12-4, the J gene TRBJ1-5, with 8 bases fitting TRBD1. V was clipped by 1 base and J by 9 bases; unmatched bases: 11. This CDR3 region has 16 residues. CDR3 residues: CASSLVDRGGDRPQHF. The CDR3 nucleotides read TGTGCCAGCAGTTTAGTTGACAGGGGAGGCGATCGGCCCCAGCATTTT.

Many counts were recorded for this clonotype. The chain is built from TRBV28 and TRBJ1-2; 7 bases align to TRBD1. The CDR3 sequence is 14 residues long. V lost 6 bases and J lost 0; bases outside the gene matches: 4. Germline CDR1 is MDHEN and CDR2 is SYDVKM. CDR3 DNA sequence: TGTGCCAGCAGATACAGGGGACCTAACTATGGCTACACCTTC. Its translation is CASRYRGPNYGYTF.

The table lists this clonotype with a few counts. This chain connects TRBV27 to TRBJ1-2; TRBD1 matches 8 bases. V was clipped by 5 bases and J by 8 bases; unmatched bases: 13. The CDR3 consists of 15 residues. Germline CDR1 and CDR2: MNHEY and SMNVEV (reference sequence). CDR3 sequence reads: CASSQSPRGPGGYTF. The CDR3, as DNA: TGTGCCAGCAGTCAATCCCCCAGGGGGCCTGGGGGCTACACCTTC.

A remark on this clonotype: A read error may be the cause here, since a much bigger clone is one base away. V and J are TRBV6-5 and TRBJ2-3; perhaps TRBD2 as D (5 bases). Per germline, CDR1 MNHEY and CDR2 SVGAGI. The CDR3 covers 13 residues. Trimming pared 5 bases from V and 8 bases from J, leaving 14 bases between. This chain's CDR3 is CASSTYSAGTQYF. DNA of the CDR3: TGTGCCAGCAGTACCTATAGCGCAGGTACGCAGTATTTT.

This clonotype was picked up a small number of times. V usage is TRBV9 and J usage is TRBJ1-6; a weak D match, TRBD1 (6 bases). V was trimmed by 3 bases and J by 7 bases, leaving 20 bases between them. Germline-derived CDR1 and CDR2 are SGDLS and YYNGEE. The CDR3 loop spans 17 amino acids. The CDR3 reads CASSANPVEGGNSPLHF. The CDR3, as DNA: TGTGCCAGCAGCGCAAACCCCGTCGAAGGGGGGAATTCACCCCTCCACTTT.

This sequence joins TRBV19 and TRBJ2-5; 10 positions agree with TRBD2. The ends lost 4 bases at V and 0 bases at J; junction bases unmatched: 11. This CDR3 is 18 amino acids long. Germline-derived CDR1 and CDR2 are LNHDA and SQIVND (reference sequence). The DNA of the CDR3 is TGTGCCAGTAGTAGTCTAGCGGGGGCCCTACCTTACCAAGAGACCCAGTACTTC. Its protein product is CASSSLAGALPYQETQYF.

This clonotype was seen repeatedly, ten times or more. The chain uses TRBV27 and TRBJ1-1; 11 bases match TRBD1. This CDR3 is 14 amino acids long. The germline gives CDR1 MNHEY, CDR2 SMNVEV (reference sequence). J was trimmed by 4 bases and V by 7 bases; bases with no gene match: 5. DNA for the CDR3: TGTGCCAGCAAACGGACAGGGGGCCTCACTGAAGCTTTCTTT. The encoded protein is CASKRTGGLTEAFF.

The chain employs TRBV27 and TRBJ2-3; no clear D. Germline assignment: CDR1 MNHEY and CDR2 SMNVEV (reference sequence). The CDR3 is made up of 14 amino acids. The V end was cut by 3 bases, the J end by 1 base, with 8 bases between. The CDR3 region is CASSFLVRTDTQYF. The CDR3 DNA sequence: TGTGCCAGCAGTTTTCTGGTTCGCACAGATACGCAGTATTTT.